This is a list of T cell receptor beta chains from one sample in a study of cytomegalovirus exposure and HLA in healthy donors. Assay used: immunoSEQ multiplex PCR; TCRdb lists only in-frame clones, some missing. The sample holds around 110,000 clones, around 76% seen once. Sequencing was done on a sample of PBMCs. These receptors were obtained from a man aged 18 to 35 in good health and CMV-seronegative. CDR3s include the opening cysteine and the closing phenylalanine or tryptophan. D genes are given only for firm matches. Size values are once, few and many counts, or a class for expanded clones, and some rows have none.

size: .
D: TRBD2
V: TRBV28
J: TRBJ2-7
CDR3: CASTPSGGSYEQYF
DNA: TGTGCCAGCACCCCCTCGGGGGGGTCCTACGAGCAGTACTTC

size: .
D: .
V: TRBV6-1
J: TRBJ1-6
CDR3: CASSAMAAPLHF
DNA: TGTGCCAGCAGTGCGATGGCAGCACCCCTCCACTTT

size: once
D: .
V: TRBV6-6
J: TRBJ2-7
CDR3: CASSYKGYYEQYF
DNA: TGTGCCAGCAGTTACAAGGGGTACTACGAGCAGTACTTC

size: once
D: .
V: TRBV2
J: TRBJ1-2
CDR3: CASSDIGSYGYTF
DNA: TGTGCCAGCAGTGACATAGGGAGCTATGGCTACACCTTC

size: few
D: .
V: TRBV2
J: TRBJ1-6
CDR3: CARRVIDNSPLHF
DNA: TGTGCCCGGAGAGTAATAGATAATTCACCCCTCCACTTT

size: .
D: TRBD1
V: TRBV7-9
J: TRBJ2-3
CDR3: CASSQLRQGDTDTQYF
DNA: TGTGCCAGCAGTCAACTCCGACAGGGAGACACAGATACGCAGTATTTT

size: few
D: .
V: TRBV25-1
J: TRBJ1-2
CDR3: CASSDSTSPEGGYTF
DNA: TGTGCCAGCAGTGATTCGACAAGTCCCGAAGGTGGCTACACCTTC

size: .
D: .
V: TRBV7-9
J: TRBJ1-6
CDR3: CASSPVNNSPLHF
DNA: TGTGCCAGCAGTCCCGTAAATAATTCACCCCTCCACTTT

size: .
D: TRBD1
V: TRBV9
J: TRBJ1-5
CDR3: CASSVEGANQPQHF
DNA: TGTGCCAGCAGCGTAGAGGGGGCCAATCAGCCCCAGCATTTT

size: .
D: TRBD1
V: TRBV29-1
J: TRBJ1-1
CDR3: CSVQTGPEAFF
DNA: TGCAGCGTTCAGACAGGGCCTGAAGCTTTCTTT

size: .
D: TRBD1
V: TRBV14
J: TRBJ1-5
CDR3: CASSHQPRGQSNQPQHF
DNA: TGTGCCAGCAGCCACCAACCCAGGGGGCAGAGCAATCAGCCCCAGCATTTT

size: .
D: TRBD1
V: TRBV7-2
J: TRBJ1-1
CDR3: CASSFRQGGNTEAFF
DNA: TGTGCCAGCAGCTTTAGACAGGGGGGGAACACTGAAGCTTTCTTT

size: .
D: TRBD1
V: TRBV6-6
J: TRBJ1-5
CDR3: CASRGTADQPQHF
DNA: TGTGCCAGCAGAGGGACAGCGGATCAGCCCCAGCATTTT

size: few
D: .
V: TRBV6-5
J: TRBJ1-6
CDR3: CASSYAGDSYNSPLHF
DNA: TGTGCCAGCAGTTACGCGGGGGACTCCTATAATTCACCCCTCCACTTT

size: .
D: TRBD1
V: TRBV7-9
J: TRBJ2-7
CDR3: CASSGRQGPSREQYF
DNA: TGTGCCAGCAGCGGACGACAGGGGCCTTCGCGCGAGCAGTACTTC

size: .
D: .
V: TRBV11-2
J: TRBJ1-2
CDR3: CASSPIAGNYGYTF
DNA: TGTGCCAGCAGCCCCATAGCCGGGAACTATGGCTACACCTTC

size: .
D: .
V: TRBV29-1
J: TRBJ1-2
CDR3: CSVEVRGGYTF
DNA: TGCAGCGTTGAAGTGCGTGGTGGCTACACCTTC

size: .
D: TRBD1
V: TRBV29-1
J: TRBJ2-5
CDR3: CSVGQGGETQYF
DNA: TGCAGCGTCGGACAGGGTGGAGAGACCCAGTACTTC

size: .
D: TRBD1
V: TRBV6-1
J: TRBJ2-7
CDR3: CASQGATYEQYF
DNA: TGTGCCAGCCAGGGGGCGACCTACGAGCAGTACTTC

size: .
D: .
V: TRBV29-1
J: TRBJ1-2
CDR3: CSAPSGGLVNYGYTF
DNA: TGCAGCGCCCCGTCGGGGGGGCTGGTTAACTATGGCTACACCTTC

size: .
D: .
V: TRBV4-1
J: TRBJ1-2
CDR3: CASSQVQGTNYGYTF
DNA: TGCGCCAGCAGCCAAGTCCAGGGTACTAACTATGGCTACACCTTC

size: .
D: TRBD1
V: TRBV27
J: TRBJ2-2
CDR3: CASSLSRDRLNTGELFF
DNA: TGTGCCAGCAGTTTATCGCGGGACAGGCTGAACACCGGGGAGCTGTTTTTT

size: .
D: TRBD2
V: TRBV11-3
J: TRBJ2-7
CDR3: CASSRDSRGGEQYF
DNA: TGTGCCAGCAGCAGAGACAGTCGCGGGGGGGAGCAGTACTTC

size: .
D: .
V: TRBV7-2
J: TRBJ2-1
CDR3: CASSLGGYGSEQFF
DNA: TGTGCCAGCAGCTTAGGAGGGTATGGAAGTGAGCAGTTCTTC

size: .
D: .
V: TRBV27
J: TRBJ1-1
CDR3: CASRGTRAFF
DNA: TGTGCCAGCAGGGGGACAAGGGCTTTCTTT

size: once
D: .
V: TRBV9
J: TRBJ2-5
CDR3: CASSVGPAGLKETQYF
DNA: TGTGCCAGCAGCGTAGGGCCAGCAGGGCTTAAAGAGACCCAGTACTTC

size: .
D: TRBD1
V: TRBV19
J: TRBJ1-5
CDR3: CATTTGLGGNQPQHF
DNA: TGTGCCACCACGACAGGGTTGGGGGGTAATCAGCCCCAGCATTTT

size: .
D: TRBD1
V: TRBV5-1
J: TRBJ2-5
CDR3: CASSLVLDRGDETQYF
DNA: TGCGCCAGCAGCTTGGTTCTGGACAGGGGGGACGAGACCCAGTACTTC

size: few
D: TRBD2
V: TRBV15
J: TRBJ2-3
CDR3: CATSPQLVVAGGTDTQYF
DNA: TGTGCCACCAGCCCCCAGTTAGTGGTAGCGGGGGGAACAGATACGCAGTATTTT

size: .
D: TRBD1
V: TRBV5-5
J: TRBJ1-6
CDR3: CASSSGQGVSPLHF
DNA: TGTGCCAGCAGCTCCGGACAGGGAGTTTCACCCCTCCACTTT

size: .
D: .
V: TRBV4-3
J: TRBJ2-1
CDR3: CASSRSRGPPYNEQFF
DNA: TGCGCCAGCAGCCGGAGCAGGGGCCCTCCCTACAATGAGCAGTTCTTC

size: .
D: .
V: TRBV6-5
J: TRBJ1-2
CDR3: CASRQTGGLYGYTF
DNA: TGTGCCAGCAGACAGACCGGGGGGCTCTATGGCTACACCTTC

size: .
D: .
V: TRBV13
J: TRBJ2-2
CDR3: CASSFPGSNTGELFF
DNA: TGTGCCAGCAGCTTCCCGGGATCGAACACCGGGGAGCTGTTTTTT

size: few
D: .
V: TRBV6-6
J: TRBJ1-4
CDR3: CASREGEKLFF
DNA: TGTGCCAGCAGGGAGGGGGAAAAACTGTTTTTT

size: once
D: .
V: TRBV28
J: TRBJ2-3
CDR3: CASRIFWQDTQYF
DNA: TGTGCCAGCCGAATCTTTTGGCAAGATACGCAGTATTTT

size: .
D: .
V: TRBV15
J: TRBJ1-5
CDR3: CATSRPRGTQAGPQHF
DNA: TGTGCCACCAGCAGACCTAGGGGTACTCAAGCGGGACCCCAGCATTTT

size: .
D: .
V: TRBV7-9
J: TRBJ2-5
CDR3: CASSPTEYQETQYF
DNA: TGTGCCAGCAGCCCGACAGAGTACCAAGAGACCCAGTACTTC

size: .
D: .
V: TRBV7-9
J: TRBJ1-2
CDR3: CASSPQEGEGDYGYTF
DNA: TGTGCCAGCAGCCCTCAAGAGGGGGAAGGGGACTATGGCTACACCTTC

size: .
D: TRBD1
V: TRBV18
J: TRBJ2-2
CDR3: CASSPLAGGSTGELFF
DNA: TGTGCCAGCTCACCACTCGCAGGGGGCTCCACCGGGGAGCTGTTTTTT

size: .
D: TRBD1
V: TRBV6-4
J: TRBJ1-5
CDR3: CASSDRDRPNQPQHF
DNA: TGTGCCAGCAGTGATCGGGACAGACCCAATCAGCCCCAGCATTTT

size: .
D: TRBD2
V: TRBV19
J: TRBJ2-5
CDR3: CASSMGLAGETQYF
DNA: TGTGCCAGTAGTATGGGCCTAGCGGGGGAGACCCAGTACTTC

size: few
D: TRBD2
V: TRBV4-1
J: TRBJ2-3
CDR3: CASSTPGLAGGPSDTQYF
DNA: TGCGCCAGCAGCACCCCGGGACTAGCGGGGGGCCCTTCGGATACGCAGTATTTT